This T cell receptor beta chain originates from a study of blood T cell repertoires in COVID-19. On the study more broadly: Spain, Italy and the United States supplied samples that represented acute and convalescent COVID-19. Nucleic acid was either cDNA or gDNA, and it came from T cells, B-cell-depleted T cells, or PBMCs.

Profiled with immunoSEQ multiplex PCR; TCRdb holds only in-frame clones, not every one. This table has some 400,000 clones, roughly 80% appearing once. This CDR3 has 16 amino acids. The trim removed 4 bases at V and 4 bases at J, leaving 12 bases unmatched. The germline V gene has CDR1 SGDLS and CDR2 YYNGEE. The V and J genes are TRBV9 and TRBJ2-3, with 7 bases matching TRBD2. The sequence was collected from a human donor with acute or convalescent COVID-19. The donor label of this sample is uncertain. Input material: peripheral blood. As DNA, the CDR3 is TGTGCCAGCAGCCCCAGGCAGCGGGGTACCGCAGATACGCAGTATTTT. Its protein is CASSPRQRGTADTQYF.